One and the same sample provided the 3 T cell receptor beta chains below, sequenced in a study of T cell responses to AZD1222 COVID-19 vaccine. Sequencing used immunoSEQ multiplex PCR; TCRdb keeps in-frame clones, though not all of them. The table lists 100,000 to 150,000 clones, 92% of them singletons. The sequencing used peripheral blood, collected on day 0 of AZD1222 vaccination. These receptors all come from an adult in good health.

The count of this clone is one. The chain combines TRBV19 with TRBJ1-2, with D perhaps TRBD1 (5 bases). V dropped 3 bases and J dropped 8 bases, with 10 bases sitting between them. The CDR3 has 12 amino acids. Germline assignment: CDR1 LNHDA and CDR2 SQIVND (reference sequence). CDR3 nucleotide sequence: TGTGCCAGTAGTATGGGGCTGGAAGGCTACACCTTC. Translation: CASSMGLEGYTF.

This chain uses TRBV5-5 with TRBJ1-2; maybe TRBD1 (6 bases). This CDR3 has 16 amino acids. V gave up 4 bases and J gave up 0 bases, with 16 bases separating them. CDR1 and CDR2 (germline): SGHKS, YYEKEE (reference sequence). For the CDR3, the DNA is TGTGCCAGCAGCAACACCCCCAGGGGAGCTAACTATGGCTACACCTTC. Residues: CASSNTPRGANYGYTF.

CDR3 nucleotides: TGTGCCAGCAGTGAAGGGCAGGGTACAGATACGCAGTATTTT. Translating it yields CASSEGQGTDTQYF. The genes are TRBV25-1 and TRBJ2-3; a possible D gene is TRBD1 (5 bases). V was cut by 2 bases and J by 3 bases, with 9 bases left in between. Germline V lookup: CDR1 MGHDK, CDR2 SYGVNS. The CDR3 length is 14 residues.